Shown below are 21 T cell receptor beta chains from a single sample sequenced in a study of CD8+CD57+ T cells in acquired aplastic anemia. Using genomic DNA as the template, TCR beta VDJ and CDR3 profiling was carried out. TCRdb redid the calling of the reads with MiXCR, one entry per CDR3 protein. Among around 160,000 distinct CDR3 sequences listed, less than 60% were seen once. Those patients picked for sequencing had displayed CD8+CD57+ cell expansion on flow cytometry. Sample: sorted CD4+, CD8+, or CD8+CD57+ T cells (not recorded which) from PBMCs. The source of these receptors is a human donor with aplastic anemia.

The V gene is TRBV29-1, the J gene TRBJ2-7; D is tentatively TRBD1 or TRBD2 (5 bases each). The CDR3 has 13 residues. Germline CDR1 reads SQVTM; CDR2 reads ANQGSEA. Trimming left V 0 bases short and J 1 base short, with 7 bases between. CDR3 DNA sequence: TGCAGCGTTGAAGATGAGGGGTCCTACGAGCAGTACTTC. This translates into CSVEDEGSYEQYF.

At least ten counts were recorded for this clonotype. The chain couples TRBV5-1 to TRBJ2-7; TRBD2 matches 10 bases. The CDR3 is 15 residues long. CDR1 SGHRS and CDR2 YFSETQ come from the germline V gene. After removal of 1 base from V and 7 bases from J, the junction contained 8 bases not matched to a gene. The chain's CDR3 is CASSLQSSGSGEQYF. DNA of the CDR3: TGCGCCAGCAGCTTGCAATCTAGCGGGAGCGGGGAGCAGTACTTC.

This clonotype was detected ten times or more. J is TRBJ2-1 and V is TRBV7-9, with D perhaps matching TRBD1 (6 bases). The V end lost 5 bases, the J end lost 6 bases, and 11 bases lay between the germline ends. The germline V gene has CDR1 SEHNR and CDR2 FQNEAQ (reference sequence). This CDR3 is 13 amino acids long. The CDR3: CASSQQGVNEQFF. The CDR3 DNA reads TGTGCCAGCAGCCAACAGGGCGTCAATGAGCAGTTCTTC.

The CDR3 region is CATSRGTGWQETQYF. The CDR3 bases are TGTGCCACCAGTAGAGGGACAGGGTGGCAAGAGACCCAGTACTTC. V usage is TRBV24-1 and J usage is TRBJ2-5, with 9 bases fitting TRBD1. CDR3 length: 15 residues. The germline V gene encodes CDR1 KGHDR and CDR2 SFDVKD. V was pared by 6 bases and J by 2 bases, with 6 bases of the junction left unmatched.

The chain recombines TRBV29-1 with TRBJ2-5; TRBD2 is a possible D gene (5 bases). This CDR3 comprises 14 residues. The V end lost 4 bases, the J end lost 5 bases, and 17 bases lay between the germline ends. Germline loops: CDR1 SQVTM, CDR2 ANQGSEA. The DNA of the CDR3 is TGCAGCGTTGCGGGGAGTGGACTGGCGGAGACCCAGTACTTC. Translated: CSVAGSGLAETQYF.

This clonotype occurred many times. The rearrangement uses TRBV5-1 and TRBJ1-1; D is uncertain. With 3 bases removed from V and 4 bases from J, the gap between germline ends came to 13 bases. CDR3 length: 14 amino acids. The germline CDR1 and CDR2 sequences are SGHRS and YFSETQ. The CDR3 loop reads CASSSDGVGTEAFF. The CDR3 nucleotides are TGCGCCAGCAGCTCCGACGGGGTGGGCACTGAAGCTTTCTTT.

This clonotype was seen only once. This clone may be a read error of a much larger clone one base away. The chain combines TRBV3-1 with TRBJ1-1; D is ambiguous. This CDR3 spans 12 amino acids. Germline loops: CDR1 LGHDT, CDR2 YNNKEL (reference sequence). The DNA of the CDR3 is TGTACCAGCACTCGGGCGGACACTGAAGCTTTCTTT. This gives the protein CTSTRADTEAFF.

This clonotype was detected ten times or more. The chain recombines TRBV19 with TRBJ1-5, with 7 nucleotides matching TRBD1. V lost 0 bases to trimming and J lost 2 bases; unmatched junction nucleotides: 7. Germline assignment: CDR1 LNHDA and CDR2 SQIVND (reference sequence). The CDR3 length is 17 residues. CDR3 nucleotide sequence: TGTGCCAGTAGTATAGATCCACAGGGGCGAGGCAATCAGCCCCAGCATTTT. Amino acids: CASSIDPQGRGNQPQHF.

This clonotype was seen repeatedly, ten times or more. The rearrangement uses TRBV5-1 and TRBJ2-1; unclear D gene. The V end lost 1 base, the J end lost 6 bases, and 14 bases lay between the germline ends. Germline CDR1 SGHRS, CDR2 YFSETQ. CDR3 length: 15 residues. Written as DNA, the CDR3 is TGCGCCAGCAGCTTGTCAAGTTTGGTTTCCAATGAGCAGTTCTTC. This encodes CASSLSSLVSNEQFF.

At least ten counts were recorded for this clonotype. The CDR3 sequence is CSVDLGLAGGLTDTQYF. CDR3 DNA sequence: TGCAGCGTTGATCTAGGGCTAGCGGGGGGGCTCACAGATACGCAGTATTTT. The V and J genes are TRBV29-1 and TRBJ2-3; 12 nucleotides agree with TRBD2. Germline loops: CDR1 SQVTM, CDR2 ANQGSEA. V trimming: 3 bases; J trimming: 2 bases; junction bases outside the gene matches: 9. The CDR3 totals 17 residues.

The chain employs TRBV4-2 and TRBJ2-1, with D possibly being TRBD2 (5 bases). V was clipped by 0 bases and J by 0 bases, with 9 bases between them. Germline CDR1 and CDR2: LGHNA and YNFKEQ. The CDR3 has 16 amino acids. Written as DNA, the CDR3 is TGTGCCAGCAGCCAAGAGGAGCGGCTCTCCTACAATGAGCAGTTCTTC. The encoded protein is CASSQEERLSYNEQFF.

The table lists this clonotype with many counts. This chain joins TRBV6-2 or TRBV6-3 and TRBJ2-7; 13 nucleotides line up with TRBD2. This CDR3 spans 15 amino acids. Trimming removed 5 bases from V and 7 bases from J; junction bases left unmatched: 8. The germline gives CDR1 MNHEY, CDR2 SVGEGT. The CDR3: CASSDRTSGSSEQYF. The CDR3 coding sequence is TGTGCCAGCAGTGATAGGACTAGCGGGAGCTCAGAGCAGTACTTC.

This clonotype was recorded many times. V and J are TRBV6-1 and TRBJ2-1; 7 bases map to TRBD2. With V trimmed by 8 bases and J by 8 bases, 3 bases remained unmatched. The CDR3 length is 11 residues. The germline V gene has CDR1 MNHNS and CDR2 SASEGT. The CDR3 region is CASEGRDEQFF. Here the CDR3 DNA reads TGTGCCAGCGAGGGGAGGGATGAGCAGTTCTTC.

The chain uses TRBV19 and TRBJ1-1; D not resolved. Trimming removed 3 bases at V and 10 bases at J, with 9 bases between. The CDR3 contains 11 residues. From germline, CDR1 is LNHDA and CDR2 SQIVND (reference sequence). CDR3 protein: CASSMGGLAFF. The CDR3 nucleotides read TGTGCCAGTAGTATGGGCGGACTAGCTTTCTTT.

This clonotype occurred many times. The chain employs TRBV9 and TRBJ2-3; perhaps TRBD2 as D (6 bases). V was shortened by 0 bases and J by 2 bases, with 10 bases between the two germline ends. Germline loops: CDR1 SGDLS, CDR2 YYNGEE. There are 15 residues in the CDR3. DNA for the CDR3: TGTGCCAGCAGCGTAGCAGGCGGGACCACAGATACGCAGTATTTT. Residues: CASSVAGGTTDTQYF. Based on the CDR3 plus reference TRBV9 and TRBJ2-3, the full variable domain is DSGVTQTPKHLITATGQRVTLRCSPRSGDLSVYWYQQSLDQGLQFLIQYYNGEERAKGNILERFSAQQFPDLHSELNLSSLELGDSALYFCASSVAGGTTDTQYFGPGTRLTVL.

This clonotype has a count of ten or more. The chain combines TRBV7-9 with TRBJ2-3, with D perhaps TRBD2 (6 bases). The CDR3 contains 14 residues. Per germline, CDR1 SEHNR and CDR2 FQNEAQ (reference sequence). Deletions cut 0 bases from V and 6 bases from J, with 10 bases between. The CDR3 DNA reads TGTGCCAGCAGCTTAGCGGGACTGAGCGATACGCAGTATTTT. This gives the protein CASSLAGLSDTQYF. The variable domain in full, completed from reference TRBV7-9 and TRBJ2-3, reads DTGVSQNPRHKITKRGQNVTFRCDPISEHNRLYWYRQTLGQGPEFLTYFQNEAQLEKSRLLSDRFSAERPKGSFSTLEIQRTEQGDSAMYLCASSLAGLSDTQYFGPGTRLTVL.

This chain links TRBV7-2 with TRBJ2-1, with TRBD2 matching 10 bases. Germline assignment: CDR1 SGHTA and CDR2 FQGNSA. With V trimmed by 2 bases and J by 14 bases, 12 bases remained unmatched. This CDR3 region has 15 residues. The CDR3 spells CASSLIASGSMGEFF. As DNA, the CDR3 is TGTGCCAGCAGCTTAATTGCTAGCGGGAGTATGGGGGAGTTCTTC.

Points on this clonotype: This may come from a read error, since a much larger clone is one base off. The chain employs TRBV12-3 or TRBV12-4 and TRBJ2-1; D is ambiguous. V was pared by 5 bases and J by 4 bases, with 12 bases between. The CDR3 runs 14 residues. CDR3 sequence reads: CASSRVSGYNEQFF. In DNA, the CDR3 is TGTGCCAGCAGTCGAGTATCCGGTTACAATGAGCAGTTCTTC.

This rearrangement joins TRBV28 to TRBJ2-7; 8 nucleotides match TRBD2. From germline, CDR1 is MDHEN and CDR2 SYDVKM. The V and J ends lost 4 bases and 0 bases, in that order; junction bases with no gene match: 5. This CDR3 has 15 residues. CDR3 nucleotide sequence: TGTGCCAGCAGTTCCCGTAGCGGGGCCTCCTACGAGCAGTACTTC. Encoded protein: CASSSRSGASYEQYF.

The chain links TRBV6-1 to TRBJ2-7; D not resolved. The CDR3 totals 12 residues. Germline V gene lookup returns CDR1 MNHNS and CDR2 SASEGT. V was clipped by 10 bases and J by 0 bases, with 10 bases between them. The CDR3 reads CATGVSSYEQYF. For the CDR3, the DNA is TGTGCCACGGGCGTCAGCTCCTACGAGCAGTACTTC.

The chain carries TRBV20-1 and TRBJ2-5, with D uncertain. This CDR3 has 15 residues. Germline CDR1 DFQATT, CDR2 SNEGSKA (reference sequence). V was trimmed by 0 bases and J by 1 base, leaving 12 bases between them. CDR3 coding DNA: TGCAGTGCTAGAGATGCGAGTAGAAGCCAAGAGACCCAGTACTTC. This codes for CSARDASRSQETQYF.